This TCR beta chain was captured by sequencing in a study of blood T cell repertoires in COVID-19. The CDR3 consists of 16 residues. Germline V gene data show CDR1 as MDHEN and CDR2 as SYDVKM. V was cut by 3 bases and J by 8 bases, with 20 bases left in between. Recovered participants had two consecutive negative NP/OP PCR tests, healthcare professional clearance, or symptom resolution. TCRdb keeps only in-frame clones here, not all; method: immunoSEQ multiplex PCR. The sample lists approximately 210,000 clones, approximately 82% seen once, with 15% in the top ten. The chain recombines TRBV28 with TRBJ1-3, with a possible D match to TRBD1 (5 bases). What was sequenced was PBMCs or T cells enriched from blood (not recorded which). The clonotype originates from a man aged 35 to 55 who had recovered from COVID-19. This chain's CDR3 is CASSFSGGNRPHTIYF. In DNA, the CDR3 is TGTGCCAGCAGTTTCTCCGGGGGGAACCGTCCACACACCATATATTTT.